Listed below are T cell receptor beta chains from one sample, sequenced in a study of blood T cell repertoires in COVID-19. Sequencing used immunoSEQ multiplex PCR; TCRdb keeps in-frame clones, though not all of them. The sample lists around 310,000 clones; about 90% were seen once. The material sequenced was PBMCs or T cells enriched from blood (not recorded which). The receptors were sampled from a woman in her twenties or thirties who had recovered from COVID-19. Both conserved end residues are trimmed from each CDR3. A row's size may be missing; if present it is once, few, many or a size class.

v_call,j_call,clone_size,cdr3_aa
TRBV4-3,TRBJ2-1,-,ASSPKRLAGGPHNEQF
TRBV3-1/TRBV3-2,TRBJ2-3,-,ASSRFSGSTDTQY
TRBV29-1,TRBJ2-1,-,SARDRGHNEQF
TRBV28,TRBJ2-7,-,ASSTYRGQGYEQY
TRBV19,TRBJ1-2,-,ASSLEGGGYT
TRBV20-1,TRBJ2-1,once,SASHSRREGVQSYNEQF
TRBV4-1,TRBJ2-4,-,ASSQDEGGAINKNIQY
TRBV19,TRBJ2-2,-,ASEDTGELF
TRBV10-3,TRBJ1-1,-,AISEAMNTEAF
TRBV27,TRBJ1-6,-,ASSLSGQGAWRGDSPLH
TRBV11-2,TRBJ2-7,-,ASSLRDTGNYEQY
TRBV27,TRBJ1-3,-,ASSLLGVGNTIY
TRBV7-3,TRBJ1-1,-,ASSPEPLNTEAF
TRBV6-5,TRBJ1-1,once,ASRDSSEAF
TRBV28,TRBJ2-5,-,ASSLRQGVSTTQY
TRBV7-9,TRBJ1-2,-,ASTPTGSGYT
TRBV2,TRBJ2-3,-,ASSESLVWREGIFRTDTQY